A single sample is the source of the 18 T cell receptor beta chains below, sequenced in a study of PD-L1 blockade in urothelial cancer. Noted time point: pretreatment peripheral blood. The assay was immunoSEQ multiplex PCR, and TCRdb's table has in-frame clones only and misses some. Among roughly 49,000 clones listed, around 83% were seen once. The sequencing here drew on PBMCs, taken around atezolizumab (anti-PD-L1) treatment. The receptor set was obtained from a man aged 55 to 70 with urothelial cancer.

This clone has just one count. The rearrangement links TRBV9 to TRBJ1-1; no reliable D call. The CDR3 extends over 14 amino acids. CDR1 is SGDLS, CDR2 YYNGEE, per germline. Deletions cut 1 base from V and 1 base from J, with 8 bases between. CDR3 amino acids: CASSVSQENTEAFF. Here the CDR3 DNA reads TGTGCCAGCAGCGTAAGTCAGGAGAACACTGAAGCTTTCTTT.

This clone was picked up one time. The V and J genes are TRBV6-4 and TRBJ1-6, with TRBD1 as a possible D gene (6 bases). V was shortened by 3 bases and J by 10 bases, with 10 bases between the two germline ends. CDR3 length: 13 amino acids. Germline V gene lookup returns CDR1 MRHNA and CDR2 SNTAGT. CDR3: CASSEARGSPLHF. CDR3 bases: TGTGCCAGCAGTGAAGCTAGGGGGTCACCCCTCCACTTT.

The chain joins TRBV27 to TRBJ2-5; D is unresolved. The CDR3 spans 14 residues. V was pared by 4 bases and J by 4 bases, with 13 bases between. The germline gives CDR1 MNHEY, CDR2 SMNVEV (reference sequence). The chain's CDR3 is CASSSPSVRETQYF. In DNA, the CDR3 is TGTGCCAGCAGTTCGCCCTCGGTTAGAGAGACCCAGTACTTC.

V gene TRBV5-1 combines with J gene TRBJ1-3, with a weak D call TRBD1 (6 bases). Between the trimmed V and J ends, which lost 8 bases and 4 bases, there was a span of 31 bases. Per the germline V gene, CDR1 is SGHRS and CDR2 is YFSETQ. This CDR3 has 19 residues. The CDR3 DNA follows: TGCGCCAGTATAACCGGGGATTCAGGGGTAATCGATTCGGGAAACACCATATATTTT. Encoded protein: CASITGDSGVIDSGNTIYF.

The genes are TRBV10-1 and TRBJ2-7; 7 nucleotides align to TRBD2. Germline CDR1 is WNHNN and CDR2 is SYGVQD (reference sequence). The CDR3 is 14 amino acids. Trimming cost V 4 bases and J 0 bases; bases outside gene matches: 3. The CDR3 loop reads CASSVGGSSYEQYF. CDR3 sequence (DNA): TGCGCCAGCAGTGTTGGCGGGAGCTCCTACGAGCAGTACTTC.

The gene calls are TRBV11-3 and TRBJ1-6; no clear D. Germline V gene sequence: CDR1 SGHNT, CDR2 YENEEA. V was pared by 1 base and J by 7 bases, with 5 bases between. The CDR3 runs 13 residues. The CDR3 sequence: CASSLAPNSPLHF. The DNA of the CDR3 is TGTGCCAGCAGCTTAGCCCCGAATTCACCCCTCCACTTT.

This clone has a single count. CDR3 bases: TGTGCCAGCAGCCCGAGGGTTACTAATGAAAAACTGTTTTTT. Its translation is CASSPRVTNEKLFF. The chain combines TRBV11-2 with TRBJ1-4; D is ambiguous. Germline lookup yields CDR1 SGHAT and CDR2 FQNNGV. The CDR3 has 14 amino acids. Trimming shortened V by 5 bases and J by 2 bases, and 9 bases separated the two germline ends.

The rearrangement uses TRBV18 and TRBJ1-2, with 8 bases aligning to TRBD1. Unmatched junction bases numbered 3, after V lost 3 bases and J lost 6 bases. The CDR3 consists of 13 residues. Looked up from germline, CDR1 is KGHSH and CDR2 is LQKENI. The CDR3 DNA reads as TGTGCCAGCTCACCCGGACAGGGCCATGGCTACACCTTC. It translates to CASSPGQGHGYTF.

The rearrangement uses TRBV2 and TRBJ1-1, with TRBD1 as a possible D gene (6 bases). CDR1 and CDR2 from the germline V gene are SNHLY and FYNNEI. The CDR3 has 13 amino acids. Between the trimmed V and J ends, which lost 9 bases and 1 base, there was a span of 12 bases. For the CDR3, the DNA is TGTGCCAGTCAACAGGGTTGGAACACTGAAGCTTTCTTT. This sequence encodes CASQQGWNTEAFF.

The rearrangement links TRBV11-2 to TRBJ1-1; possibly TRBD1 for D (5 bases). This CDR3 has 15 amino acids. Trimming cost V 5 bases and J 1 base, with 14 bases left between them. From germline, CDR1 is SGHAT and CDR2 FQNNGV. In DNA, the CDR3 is TGTGCCAGCAGCCTTTCCCCCAGGGAGAACACTGAAGCTTTCTTT. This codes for CASSLSPRENTEAFF. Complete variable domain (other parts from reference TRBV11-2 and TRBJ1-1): EAGVAQSPRYKIIEKRQSVAFWCNPISGHATLYWYQQILGQGPKLLIQFQNNGVVDDSQLPKDRFSAERLKGVDSTLKIQPAKLEDSAVYLCASSLSPRENTEAFFGQGTRLTVV.

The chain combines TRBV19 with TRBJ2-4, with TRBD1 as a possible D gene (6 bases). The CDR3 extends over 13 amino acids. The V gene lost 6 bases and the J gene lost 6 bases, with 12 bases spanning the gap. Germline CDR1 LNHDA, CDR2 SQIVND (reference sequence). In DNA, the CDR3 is TGTGCCAGTAGCCGACAGGTCGGAAACATTCAGTACTTC. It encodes CASSRQVGNIQYF.

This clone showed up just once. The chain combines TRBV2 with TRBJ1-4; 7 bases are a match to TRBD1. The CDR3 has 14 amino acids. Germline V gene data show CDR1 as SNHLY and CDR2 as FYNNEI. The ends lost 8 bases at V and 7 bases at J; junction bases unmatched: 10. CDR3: CASFQDRVGEKLFF. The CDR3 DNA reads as TGTGCCAGCTTCCAAGACAGGGTTGGTGAAAAACTGTTTTTT. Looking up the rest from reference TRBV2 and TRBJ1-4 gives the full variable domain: EPEVTQTPSHQVTQMGQEVILRCVPISNHLYFYWYRQILGQKVEFLVSFYNNEISEKSEIFDDQFSVERPDGSNFTLKIRSTKLEDSAMYFCASFQDRVGEKLFFGSGTQLSVL.

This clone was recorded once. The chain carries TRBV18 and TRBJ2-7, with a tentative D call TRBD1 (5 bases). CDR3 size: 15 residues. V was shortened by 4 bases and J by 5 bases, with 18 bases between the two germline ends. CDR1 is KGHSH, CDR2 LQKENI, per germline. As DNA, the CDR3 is TGTGCCAGCTCACAAACAGGTTTGGGGTCCAACGAGCAGTACTTC. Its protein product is CASSQTGLGSNEQYF.

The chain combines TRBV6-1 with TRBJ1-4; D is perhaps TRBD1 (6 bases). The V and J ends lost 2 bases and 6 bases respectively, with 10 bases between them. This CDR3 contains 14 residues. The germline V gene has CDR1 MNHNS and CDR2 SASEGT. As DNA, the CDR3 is TGTGCCAGCAGTGAACGACAGGTTGATGAAAAACTGTTTTTT. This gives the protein CASSERQVDEKLFF.

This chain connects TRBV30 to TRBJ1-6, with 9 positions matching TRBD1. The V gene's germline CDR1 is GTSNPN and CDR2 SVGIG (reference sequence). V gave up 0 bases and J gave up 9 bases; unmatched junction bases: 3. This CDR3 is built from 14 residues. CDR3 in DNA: TGTGCCTGGAGTGTGGGACAGGGAAGTTCACCCCTCCACTTT. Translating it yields CAWSVGQGSSPLHF.

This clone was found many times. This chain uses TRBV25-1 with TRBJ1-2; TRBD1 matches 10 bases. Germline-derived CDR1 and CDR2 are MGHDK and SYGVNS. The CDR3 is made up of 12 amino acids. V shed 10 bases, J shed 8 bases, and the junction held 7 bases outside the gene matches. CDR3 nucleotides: TGTGCCATCGGGACAGGGGCAGGGGGCTACACCTTC. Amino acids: CAIGTGAGGYTF.

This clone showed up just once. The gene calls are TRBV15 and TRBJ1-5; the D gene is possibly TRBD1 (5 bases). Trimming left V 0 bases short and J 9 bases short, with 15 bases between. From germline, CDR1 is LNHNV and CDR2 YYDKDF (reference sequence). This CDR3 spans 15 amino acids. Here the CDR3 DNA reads TGTGCCACCAGCAGAGATCCGCAGGGACTCGGGCCCCAGCATTTT. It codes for CATSRDPQGLGPQHF.

CDR3 bases: TGCGCCAGCGGGGACAGGGGAACGCTAGCGAGCACCGGGGAGCTGTTTTTT. This codes for CASGDRGTLASTGELFF. This chain joins TRBV10-1 and TRBJ2-2; 10 positions match TRBD1. The ends lost 8 bases at V and 4 bases at J; junction bases unmatched: 13. The CDR3 covers 17 residues. From germline, CDR1 is WNHNN and CDR2 SYGVQD (reference sequence).